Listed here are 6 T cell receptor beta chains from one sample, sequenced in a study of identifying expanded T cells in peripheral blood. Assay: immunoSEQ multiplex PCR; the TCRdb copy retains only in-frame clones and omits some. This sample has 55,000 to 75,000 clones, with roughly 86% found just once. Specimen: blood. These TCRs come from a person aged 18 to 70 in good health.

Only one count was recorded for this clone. In DNA form, the CDR3 reads TGTGCCAGCAGCTTAGTTGGGGCTAGCGGGCAGTCCCCCTACGAGCAGTACTTC. It translates to CASSLVGASGQSPYEQYF. The rearrangement joins TRBV7-2 to TRBJ2-7, with 8 bases aligning to TRBD2. This CDR3 region has 18 residues. Losses at the gene ends were 1 base for V and 2 bases for J; bases not matched to a gene: 13. Per germline, CDR1 SGHTA and CDR2 FQGNSA.

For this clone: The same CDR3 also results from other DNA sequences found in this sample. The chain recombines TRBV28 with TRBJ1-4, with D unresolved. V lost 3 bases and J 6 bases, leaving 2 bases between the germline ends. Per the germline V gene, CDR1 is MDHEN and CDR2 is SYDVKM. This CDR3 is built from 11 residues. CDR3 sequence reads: CASSLHEKLFF. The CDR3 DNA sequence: TGTGCCAGCAGTTTGCATGAAAAACTGTTTTTT.

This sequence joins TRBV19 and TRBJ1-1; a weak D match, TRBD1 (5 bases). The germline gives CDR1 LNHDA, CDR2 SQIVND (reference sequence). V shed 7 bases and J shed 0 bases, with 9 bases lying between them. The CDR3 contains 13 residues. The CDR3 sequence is CASTQELNTEAFF. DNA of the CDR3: TGTGCCAGTACACAGGAATTGAACACTGAAGCTTTCTTT.

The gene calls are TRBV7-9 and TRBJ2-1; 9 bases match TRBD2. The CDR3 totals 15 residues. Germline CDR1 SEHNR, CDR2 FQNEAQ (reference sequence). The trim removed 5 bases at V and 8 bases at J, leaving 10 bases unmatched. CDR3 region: CASSISGSSGDEQFF. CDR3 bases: TGTGCCAGCAGCATTAGCGGGAGCTCGGGCGATGAGCAGTTCTTC.

The CDR3 DNA reads TGCGCCAGCAGCGGTGGGACAGGGAACACCGGGGAGCTGTTTTTT. Protein product: CASSGGTGNTGELFF. V is TRBV5-1 and J is TRBJ2-2, with 8 bases identical to TRBD1. Germline loops: CDR1 SGHRS, CDR2 YFSETQ. Unmatched junction bases numbered 3, after V lost 4 bases and J lost 1 base. The CDR3 runs 15 residues.

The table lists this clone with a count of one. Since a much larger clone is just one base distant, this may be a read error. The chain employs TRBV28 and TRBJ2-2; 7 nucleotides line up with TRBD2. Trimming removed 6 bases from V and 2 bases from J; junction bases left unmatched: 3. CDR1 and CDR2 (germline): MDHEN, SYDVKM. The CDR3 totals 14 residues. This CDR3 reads CASSGTTNTGELFF. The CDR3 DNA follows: TGTGCCAGCAGCGGGACTACAAACACCGGGGAGCTGTTTTTT.